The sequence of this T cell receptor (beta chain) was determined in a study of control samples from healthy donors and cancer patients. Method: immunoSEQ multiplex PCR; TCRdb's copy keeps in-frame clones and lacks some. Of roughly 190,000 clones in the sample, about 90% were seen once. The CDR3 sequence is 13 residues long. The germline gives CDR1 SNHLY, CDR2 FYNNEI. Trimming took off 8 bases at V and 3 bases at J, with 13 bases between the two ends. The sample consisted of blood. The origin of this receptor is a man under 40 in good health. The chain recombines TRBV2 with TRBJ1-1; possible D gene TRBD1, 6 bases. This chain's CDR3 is CASGDRFDTEAFF. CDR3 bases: TGTGCCAGCGGAGACAGGTTCGACACTGAAGCTTTCTTT.